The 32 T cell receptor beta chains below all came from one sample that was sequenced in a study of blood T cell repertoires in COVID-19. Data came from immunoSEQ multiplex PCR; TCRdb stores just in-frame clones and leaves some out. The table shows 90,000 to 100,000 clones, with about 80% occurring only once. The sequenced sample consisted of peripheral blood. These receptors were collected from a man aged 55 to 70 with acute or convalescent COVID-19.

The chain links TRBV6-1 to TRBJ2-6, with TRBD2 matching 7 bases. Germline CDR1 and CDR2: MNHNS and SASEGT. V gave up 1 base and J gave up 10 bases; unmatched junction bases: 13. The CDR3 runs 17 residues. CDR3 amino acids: CASSEGRWGTMMNVLTF. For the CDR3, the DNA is TGTGCCAGCAGTGAAGGCCGTTGGGGGACTATGATGAACGTCCTGACTTTC.

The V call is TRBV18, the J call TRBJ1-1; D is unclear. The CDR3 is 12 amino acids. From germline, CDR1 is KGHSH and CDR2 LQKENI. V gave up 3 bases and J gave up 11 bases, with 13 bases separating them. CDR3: CASSPPGMQAFF. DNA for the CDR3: TGTGCCAGCTCACCCCCGGGGATGCAGGCTTTCTTT.

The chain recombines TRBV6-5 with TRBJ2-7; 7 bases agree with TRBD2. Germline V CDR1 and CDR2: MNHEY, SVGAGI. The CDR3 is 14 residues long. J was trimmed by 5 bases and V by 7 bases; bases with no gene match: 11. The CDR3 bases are TGTGCCAGCAATAGGGAGGGGAGTTTCGACGAGCAGTACTTC. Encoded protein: CASNREGSFDEQYF.

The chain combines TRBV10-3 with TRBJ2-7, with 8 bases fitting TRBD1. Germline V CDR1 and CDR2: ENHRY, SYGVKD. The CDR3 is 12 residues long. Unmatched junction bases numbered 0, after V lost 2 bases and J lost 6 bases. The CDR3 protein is CAISETGGEQYF. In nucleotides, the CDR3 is TGTGCCATCAGTGAGACAGGGGGCGAGCAGTACTTC.

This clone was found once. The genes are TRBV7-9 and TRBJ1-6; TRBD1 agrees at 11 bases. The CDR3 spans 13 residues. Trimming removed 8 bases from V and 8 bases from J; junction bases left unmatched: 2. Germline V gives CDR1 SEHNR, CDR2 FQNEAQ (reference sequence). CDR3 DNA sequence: TGTGCCAGCGGACAGGGGGCGGATTCACCCCTCCACTTT. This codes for CASGQGADSPLHF.

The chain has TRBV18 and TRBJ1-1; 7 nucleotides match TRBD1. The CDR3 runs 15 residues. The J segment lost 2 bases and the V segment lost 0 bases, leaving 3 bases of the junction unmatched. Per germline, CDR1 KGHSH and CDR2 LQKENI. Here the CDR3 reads CASSPPEGANTEAFF. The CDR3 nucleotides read TGTGCCAGCTCACCACCGGAGGGGGCAAACACTGAAGCTTTCTTT.

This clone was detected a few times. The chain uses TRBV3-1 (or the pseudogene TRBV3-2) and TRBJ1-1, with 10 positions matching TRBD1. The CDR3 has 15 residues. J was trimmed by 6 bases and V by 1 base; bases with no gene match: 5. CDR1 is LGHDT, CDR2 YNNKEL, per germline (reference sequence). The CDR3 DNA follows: TGTGCCAGCAGCCAAGGAAGACAGGGGGCCGCTGAAGCTTTCTTT. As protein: CASSQGRQGAAEAFF.

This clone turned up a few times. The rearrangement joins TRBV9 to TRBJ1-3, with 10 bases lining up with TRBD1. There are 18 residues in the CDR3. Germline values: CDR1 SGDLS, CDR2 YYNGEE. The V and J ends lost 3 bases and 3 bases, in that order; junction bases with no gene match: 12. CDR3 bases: TGTGCCAGCAGCGCACTCGGAGGGACAGGGGCTTATGGAAACACCATATATTTT. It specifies CASSALGGTGAYGNTIYF.

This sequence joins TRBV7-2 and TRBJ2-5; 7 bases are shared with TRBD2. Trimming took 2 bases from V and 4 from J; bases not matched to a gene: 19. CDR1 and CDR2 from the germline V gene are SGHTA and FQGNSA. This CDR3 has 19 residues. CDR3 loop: CASSLFPSWTRAARETQYF. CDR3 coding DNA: TGTGCCAGCAGCTTATTCCCCTCCTGGACTAGAGCGGCGCGAGAGACCCAGTACTTC.

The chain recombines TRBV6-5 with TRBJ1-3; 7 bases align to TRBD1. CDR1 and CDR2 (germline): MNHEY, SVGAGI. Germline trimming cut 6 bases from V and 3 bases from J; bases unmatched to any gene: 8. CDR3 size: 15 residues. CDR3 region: CASRRDRDGGNTIYF. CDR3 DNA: TGTGCCAGCAGACGCGACAGGGATGGTGGAAACACCATATATTTT.

CDR3 residues: CASRRTGDQPQHF. CDR3 sequence (DNA): TGTGCCAGCAGGCGGACAGGGGACCAGCCCCAGCATTTT. The J gene is TRBJ1-5, the V gene TRBV6-5; the match to TRBD1 covers 9 bases. The trim removed 6 bases at V and 7 bases at J, leaving 4 bases unmatched. From germline, CDR1 is MNHEY and CDR2 SVGAGI. This CDR3 comprises 13 residues.

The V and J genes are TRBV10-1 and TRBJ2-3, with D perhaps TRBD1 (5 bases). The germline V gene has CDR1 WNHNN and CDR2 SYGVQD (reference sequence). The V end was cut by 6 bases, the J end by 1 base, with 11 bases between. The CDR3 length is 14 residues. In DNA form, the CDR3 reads TGCGCCAGCAGCTCAGAAGGGGGCACAGATACGCAGTATTTT. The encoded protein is CASSSEGGTDTQYF.

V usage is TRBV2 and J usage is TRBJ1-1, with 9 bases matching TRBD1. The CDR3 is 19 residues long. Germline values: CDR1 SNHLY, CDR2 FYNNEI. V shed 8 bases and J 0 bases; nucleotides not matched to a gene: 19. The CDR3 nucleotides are TGTGCCAGCCCGACTACCGGGACAGGGATCACCCCGATGAACACTGAAGCTTTCTTT. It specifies CASPTTGTGITPMNTEAFF.

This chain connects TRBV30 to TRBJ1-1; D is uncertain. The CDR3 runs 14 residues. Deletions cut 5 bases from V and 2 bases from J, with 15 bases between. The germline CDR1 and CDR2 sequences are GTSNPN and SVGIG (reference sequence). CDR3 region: CAWGPPGVNTEAFF. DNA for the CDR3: TGTGCCTGGGGGCCCCCGGGAGTCAACACTGAAGCTTTCTTT.

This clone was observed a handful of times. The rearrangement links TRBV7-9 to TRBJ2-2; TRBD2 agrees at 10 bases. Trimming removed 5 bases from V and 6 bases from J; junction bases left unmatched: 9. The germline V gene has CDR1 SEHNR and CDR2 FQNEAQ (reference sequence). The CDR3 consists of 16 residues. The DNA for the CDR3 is TGTGCCAGCAGCCGCGCTAGCGGGAGAACCCCCGGGGAGCTGTTTTTT. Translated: CASSRASGRTPGELFF.

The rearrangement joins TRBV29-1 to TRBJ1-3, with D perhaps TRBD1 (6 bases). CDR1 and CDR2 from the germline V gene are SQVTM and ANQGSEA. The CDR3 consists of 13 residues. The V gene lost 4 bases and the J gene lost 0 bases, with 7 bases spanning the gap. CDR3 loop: CSVGTASGNTIYF. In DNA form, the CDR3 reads TGCAGCGTTGGGACAGCCTCTGGAAACACCATATATTTT.

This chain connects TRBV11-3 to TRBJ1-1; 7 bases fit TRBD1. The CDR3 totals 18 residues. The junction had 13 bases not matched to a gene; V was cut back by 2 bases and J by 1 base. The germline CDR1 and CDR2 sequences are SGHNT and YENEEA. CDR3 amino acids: CASSLNQGGSVWNTEAFF. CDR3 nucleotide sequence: TGTGCCAGCAGCTTAAATCAAGGGGGCTCGGTTTGGAACACTGAAGCTTTCTTT.

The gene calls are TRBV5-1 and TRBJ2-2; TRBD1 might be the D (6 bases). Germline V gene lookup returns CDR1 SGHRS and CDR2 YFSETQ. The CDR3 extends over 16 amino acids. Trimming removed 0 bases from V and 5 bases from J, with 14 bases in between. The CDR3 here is CASSLEGQRGTGELFF. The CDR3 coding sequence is TGCGCCAGCAGCTTGGAAGGACAGAGGGGAACCGGGGAGCTGTTTTTT.

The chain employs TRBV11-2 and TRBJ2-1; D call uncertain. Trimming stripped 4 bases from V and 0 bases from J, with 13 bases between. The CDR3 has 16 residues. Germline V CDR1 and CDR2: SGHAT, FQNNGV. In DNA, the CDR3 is TGTGCCAGCAGCTGGAATGAGGCGAACTCCTACAATGAGCAGTTCTTC. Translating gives CASSWNEANSYNEQFF.

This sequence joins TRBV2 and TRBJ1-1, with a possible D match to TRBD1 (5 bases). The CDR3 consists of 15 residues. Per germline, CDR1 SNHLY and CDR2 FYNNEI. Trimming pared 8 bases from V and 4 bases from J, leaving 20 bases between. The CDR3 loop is CASSPHQGMGTEAFF. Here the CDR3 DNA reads TGTGCCAGCTCCCCCCACCAGGGTATGGGCACTGAAGCTTTCTTT.

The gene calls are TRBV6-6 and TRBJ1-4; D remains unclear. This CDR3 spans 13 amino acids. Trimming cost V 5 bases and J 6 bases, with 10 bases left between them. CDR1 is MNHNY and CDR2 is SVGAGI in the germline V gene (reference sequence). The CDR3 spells CASSDPGDEKLFF. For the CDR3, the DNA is TGTGCCAGCAGTGACCCGGGAGATGAAAAACTGTTTTTT.

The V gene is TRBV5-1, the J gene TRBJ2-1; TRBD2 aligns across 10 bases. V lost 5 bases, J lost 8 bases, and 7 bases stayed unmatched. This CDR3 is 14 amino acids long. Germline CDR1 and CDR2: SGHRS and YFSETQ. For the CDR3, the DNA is TGCGCCAGCAGATCAACCGGGACTAGCGATGAGCAGTTCTTC. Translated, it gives CASRSTGTSDEQFF.

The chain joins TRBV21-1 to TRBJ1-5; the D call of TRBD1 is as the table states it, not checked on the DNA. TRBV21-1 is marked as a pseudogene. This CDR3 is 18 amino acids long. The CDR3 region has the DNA TGTGCCAGCAGCCCATGGGGACAACCGAGGGGCAGCAATCAGCCCCAGCATTTT. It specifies CASSPWGQPRGSNQPQHF.

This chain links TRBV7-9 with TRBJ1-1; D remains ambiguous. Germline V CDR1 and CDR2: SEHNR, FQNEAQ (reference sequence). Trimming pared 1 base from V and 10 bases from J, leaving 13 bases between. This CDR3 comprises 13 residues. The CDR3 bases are TGTGCCAGCAGCTTAGAAGTGAGCCGGGGAGCTTTCTTT. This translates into CASSLEVSRGAFF. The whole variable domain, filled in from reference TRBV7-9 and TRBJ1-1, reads DTGVSQNPRHKITKRGQNVTFRCDPISEHNRLYWYRQTLGQGPEFLTYFQNEAQLEKSRLLSDRFSAERPKGSFSTLEIQRTEQGDSAMYLCASSLEVSRGAFFGQGTRLTVV.

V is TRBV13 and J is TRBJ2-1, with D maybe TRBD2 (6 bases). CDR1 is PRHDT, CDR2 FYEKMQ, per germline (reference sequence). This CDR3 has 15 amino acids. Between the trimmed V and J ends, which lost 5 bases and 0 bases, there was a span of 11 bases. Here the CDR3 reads CASSPSVSSYNEQFF. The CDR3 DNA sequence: TGTGCCAGCAGCCCTAGCGTGAGCTCCTACAATGAGCAGTTCTTC.

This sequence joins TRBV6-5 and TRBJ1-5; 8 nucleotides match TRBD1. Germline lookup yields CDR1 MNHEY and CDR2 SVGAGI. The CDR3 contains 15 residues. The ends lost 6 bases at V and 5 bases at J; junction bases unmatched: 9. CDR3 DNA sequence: TGTGCCAGCAGGAGAGGACAGGGAGGGGATCAGCCCCAGCATTTT. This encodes CASRRGQGGDQPQHF.

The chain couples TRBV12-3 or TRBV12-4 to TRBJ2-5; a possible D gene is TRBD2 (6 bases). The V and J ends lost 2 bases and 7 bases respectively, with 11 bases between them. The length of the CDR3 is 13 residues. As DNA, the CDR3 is TGTGCCAGCAGTTTAATTGAGGGAGGGACCCAGTACTTC. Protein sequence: CASSLIEGGTQYF.

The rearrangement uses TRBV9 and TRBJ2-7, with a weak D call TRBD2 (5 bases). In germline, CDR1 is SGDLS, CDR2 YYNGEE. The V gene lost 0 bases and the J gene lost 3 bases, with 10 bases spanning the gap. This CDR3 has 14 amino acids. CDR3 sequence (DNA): TGTGCCAGCAGCGTAGGATCGGGGTTCTACGAGCAGTACTTC. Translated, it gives CASSVGSGFYEQYF.

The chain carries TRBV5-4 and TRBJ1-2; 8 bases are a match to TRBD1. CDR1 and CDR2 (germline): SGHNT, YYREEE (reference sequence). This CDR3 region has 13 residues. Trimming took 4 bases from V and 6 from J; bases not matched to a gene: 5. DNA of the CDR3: TGTGCCAGCAGCGGGGGACAGGCAAATGGCTACACCTTC. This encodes CASSGGQANGYTF.

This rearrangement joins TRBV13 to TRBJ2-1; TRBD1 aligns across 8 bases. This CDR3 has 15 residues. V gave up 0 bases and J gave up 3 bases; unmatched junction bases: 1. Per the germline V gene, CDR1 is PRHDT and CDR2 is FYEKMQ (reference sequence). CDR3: CASSLGQGGYNEQFF. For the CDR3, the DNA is TGTGCCAGCAGCTTAGGACAGGGGGGCTACAATGAGCAGTTCTTC.

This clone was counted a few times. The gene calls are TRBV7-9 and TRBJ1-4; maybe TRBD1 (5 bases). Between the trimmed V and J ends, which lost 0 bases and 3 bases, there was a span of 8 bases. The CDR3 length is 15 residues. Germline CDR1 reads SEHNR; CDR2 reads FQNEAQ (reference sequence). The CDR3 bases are TGTGCCAGCAGCTTAGCGGGGGGTCCTAATGAAAAACTGTTTTTT. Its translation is CASSLAGGPNEKLFF.

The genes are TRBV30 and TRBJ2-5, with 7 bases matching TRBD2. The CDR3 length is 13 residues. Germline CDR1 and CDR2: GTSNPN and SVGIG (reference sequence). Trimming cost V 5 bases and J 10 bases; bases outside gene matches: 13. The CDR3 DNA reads TGTGCCTGGGATGGACTCTCCCGGGGGGACCAGTACTTC. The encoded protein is CAWDGLSRGDQYF. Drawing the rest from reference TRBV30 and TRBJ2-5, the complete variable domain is SQTIHQWPATLVQPVGSPLSLECTVEGTSNPNLYWYRQAAGRGLQLLFYSVGIGQISSEVPQNLSASRPQDRQFILSSKKLLLSDSGFYLCAWDGLSRGDQYFGPGTRLLVL.